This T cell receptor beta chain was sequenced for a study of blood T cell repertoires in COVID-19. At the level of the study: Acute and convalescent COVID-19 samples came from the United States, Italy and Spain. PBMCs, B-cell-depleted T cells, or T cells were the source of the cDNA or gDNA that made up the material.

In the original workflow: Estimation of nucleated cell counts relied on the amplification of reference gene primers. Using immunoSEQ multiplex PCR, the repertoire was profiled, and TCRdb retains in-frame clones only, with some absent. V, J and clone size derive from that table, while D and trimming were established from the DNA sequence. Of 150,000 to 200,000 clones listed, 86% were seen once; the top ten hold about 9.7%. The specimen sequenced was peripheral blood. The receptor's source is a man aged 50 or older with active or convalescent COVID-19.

The CDR3 is CASSSLGLAGDEQYF. The CDR3, as DNA: TGTGCCAGCAGTTCCCTGGGACTAGCGGGAGACGAGCAGTACTTC. The gene calls are TRBV27 and TRBJ2-7; 14 bases fit TRBD2. V gave up 4 bases and J gave up 5 bases; unmatched junction bases: 4. The CDR3 consists of 15 residues. The germline V gene has CDR1 MNHEY and CDR2 SMNVEV (reference sequence).